Following are 16 T cell receptor beta chains from one sample sequenced in a study of T cells in Graves' hyperthyroidism and ophthalmopathy. The investigators amplified TCR beta CDR3 regions from RNA transcripts. A set of HTBI primers served as the primers for a first-round RT-PCR of the TCR CDR3. TCRdb re-called the multiplex PCR reads with MiXCR, one entry per CDR3 protein. The sample records 350,000 to 500,000 distinct CDR3 sequences, approximately 15% being singletons. Material for sequencing was blood. The receptors come from a woman between 18 and 29 years old with Graves' hyperthyroidism.

This clonotype showed up many times. CDR3 bases: TGTGCCAGCAGTCCTACGGGACAGACCTACGAGCAGTACTTC. This codes for CASSPTGQTYEQYF. The chain is built from TRBV12-3 or TRBV12-4 and TRBJ2-7; 7 positions match TRBD1. CDR3 length equals 14 residues. Germline trimming cut 5 bases from V and 2 bases from J; bases unmatched to any gene: 6.

V usage is TRBV15 and J usage is TRBJ1-1; TRBD1 is a possible D gene (6 bases). V lost 5 bases and J 1 base, leaving 11 bases between the germline ends. The CDR3 runs 14 residues. From germline, CDR1 is LNHNV and CDR2 YYDKDF (reference sequence). The CDR3 here is CATSWSTGNTEAFF. CDR3 coding DNA: TGTGCCACCAGCTGGTCGACAGGGAACACTGAAGCTTTCTTT.

The rearrangement joins TRBV7-9 to TRBJ2-1; D is uncertain. V gave up 1 base and J gave up 4 bases, with 17 bases separating them. CDR1 SEHNR and CDR2 FQNEAQ come from the germline V gene (reference sequence). The CDR3 totals 17 residues. The CDR3 DNA sequence: TGTGCCAGCAGCTTAGAAAAGGCTCTGTTCTTTTACAATGAGCAGTTCTTC. It specifies CASSLEKALFFYNEQFF.

This clonotype has ten or more counts. This CDR3 reads CASSLNGQGASPLHF. The CDR3 nucleotides read TGTGCCAGCAGCCTCAACGGACAGGGGGCTTCACCCCTCCACTTT. The chain recombines TRBV7-3 with TRBJ1-6, with TRBD1 matching over 11 bases. CDR1 and CDR2 (germline): SGHTA, FQGTGA. This CDR3 spans 15 amino acids. J lost 9 bases, V lost 5 bases, and 6 bases had no gene match.

Ten or more counts support this clonotype. The rearrangement uses TRBV5-4 and TRBJ1-2, with a tentative D call TRBD1 (6 bases). This CDR3 is 14 amino acids long. Trimming shortened V by 3 bases and J by 4 bases, and 13 bases separated the two germline ends. CDR1 and CDR2 (germline): SGHNT, YYREEE (reference sequence). The CDR3 DNA reads as TGTGCCAGCAGCTCGCCGACAGGCTCCTATGGCTACACCTTC. Its protein is CASSSPTGSYGYTF.

The sample holds a few counts of this clonotype. The V call is TRBV2, the J call TRBJ2-7, with 14 bases that match TRBD2. Per the germline V gene, CDR1 is SNHLY and CDR2 is FYNNEI. With V trimmed by 11 bases and J by 1 base, 7 bases remained unmatched. The CDR3 covers 15 residues. The chain's CDR3 is CAGRGTSGSSYEQYF. In DNA form, the CDR3 reads TGTGCCGGGAGGGGGACTAGCGGGAGTTCCTACGAGCAGTACTTC.

The sample holds many counts of this clonotype. CDR3 loop: CASSLLGAADTQYF. The CDR3 nucleotides read TGTGCCAGCAGTTTATTGGGGGCTGCAGATACGCAGTATTTT. V gene TRBV27 combines with J gene TRBJ2-3; maybe TRBD1 (6 bases). V dropped 1 base and J dropped 4 bases, with 9 bases sitting between them. The CDR3 has 14 residues. Germline V gene sequence: CDR1 MNHEY, CDR2 SMNVEV (reference sequence).

A note on this clonotype: One end of the junction fails to match germline, which may point to a read error. This sequence joins TRBV28 and TRBJ2-7, with 11 nucleotides matching TRBD2. The V gene's germline CDR1 is MDHEN and CDR2 SYDVKM. This CDR3 contains 12 residues. CDR3 DNA sequence: TGTGCCAGCGGTAGCGGGAGGGCGTTGGGGGCCTTC. Translation: CASGSGRALGAF.

The rearrangement links TRBV19 to TRBJ1-1, with D maybe TRBD1 (6 bases). Trimming stripped 10 bases from V and 3 bases from J, with 27 bases between. Germline-derived CDR1 and CDR2 are LNHDA and SQIVND (reference sequence). The CDR3 length is 17 residues. The CDR3 loop reads CATFLGTGRIKDTEAFF. In DNA, the CDR3 is TGTGCCACCTTCCTCGGCACAGGGCGAATCAAGGACACTGAAGCTTTCTTT.

The sample holds a few counts of this clonotype. This chain uses TRBV6-1 with TRBJ1-1; D uncertain. The germline gives CDR1 MNHNS, CDR2 SASEGT. The CDR3 sequence is 14 residues long. Trimming took 5 bases from V and 1 from J, leaving 11 bases between them. The CDR3 nucleotides read TGTGCCAGCAGTTATGACGAGGCGAACACTGAAGCTTTCTTT. It translates to CASSYDEANTEAFF.

The chain links TRBV11-2 to TRBJ2-5, with D possibly matching TRBD2 (5 bases). The CDR3 has 13 residues. CDR1 and CDR2 from the germline V gene are SGHAT and FQNNGV. V was cut by 3 bases and J by 4 bases, with 9 bases left in between. The DNA for the CDR3 is TGTGCCAGCAGCTTTACGGGATCAGAGACCCAGTACTTC. Protein sequence: CASSFTGSETQYF.

This clonotype was seen at least ten times. The J gene is TRBJ1-1, the V gene TRBV12-3 or TRBV12-4; D call uncertain. CDR3 length: 11 residues. The V gene lost 2 bases and the J gene lost 7 bases, with 5 bases spanning the gap. For the CDR3, the DNA is TGTGCCAGCAGTTTAACGGGTGAAGCTTTCTTT. Protein product: CASSLTGEAFF.

The J gene is TRBJ1-1, the V gene TRBV11-2; a weak D match, TRBD1 (5 bases). The CDR3 has 16 residues. The germline gives CDR1 SGHAT, CDR2 FQNNGV. The germline V and J ends were trimmed by 2 bases and 1 base, with 14 bases remaining between them. The CDR3 region has the DNA TGTGCCAGCAGCTTAACGGGGGAGATTAAGAACACTGAAGCTTTCTTT. Its protein is CASSLTGEIKNTEAFF.

A few counts support this clonotype. The chain uses TRBV10-1 and TRBJ2-2; the D is unclear. Germline V CDR1 and CDR2: WNHNN, SYGVQD (reference sequence). CDR3 length equals 13 residues. V lost 8 bases, J lost 1 base, and 8 bases lay in between. This CDR3 is CASQRGNTGELFF. CDR3 DNA sequence: TGCGCCAGCCAACGCGGGAACACCGGGGAGCTGTTTTTT.

The chain carries TRBV6-1 and TRBJ2-5, with 11 nucleotides matching TRBD2. V shed 8 bases, J shed 4 bases, and the junction held 9 bases outside the gene matches. The germline V gene encodes CDR1 MNHNS and CDR2 SASEGT. The length of the CDR3 is 15 residues. CDR3 nucleotides: TGTGCCAGCGGGCAGACTAGCGGGACTTTAGAGACCCAGTACTTC. It translates to CASGQTSGTLETQYF.

This clonotype appeared many times. This chain connects TRBV4-2 to TRBJ1-1; D unclear. The ends were cut back, 6 bases at V and 2 bases at J, with 16 bases in the middle. The CDR3 length is 15 residues. Germline CDR1 is LGHNA and CDR2 is YNFKEQ. The CDR3 is CASRQSPGRNTEAFF. CDR3 DNA sequence: TGTGCCAGCAGACAATCTCCGGGCCGAAACACTGAAGCTTTCTTT.